This entry lists 5 T cell receptor beta chains sequenced from one sample in a study of T cell changes during pregnancy in multiple sclerosis (dated by TCRdb to about 2019). The receptor library was made with the immunoSEQ multiplex PCR assay. This is the immuneACCESS table as TCRdb keeps it, with only in-frame sequences that have V and J called. A part of the clones is gone; compared with another copy, unresolved V genes explain less than half, and the rest is unexplained. For this sample the table gives approximately 92,000 clones, of which 92% were detected only once. The ten largest clones add up to more than 1.5% of the sample. Sequenced material: peripheral blood, taken in the first trimester of pregnancy. The source is a female donor with multiple sclerosis, enrolled in a pregnancy study.

This chain connects TRBV21-1 to TRBJ1-5. TRBV21-1 is noted as a pseudogene. The CDR3 runs 21 residues. The CDR3 region has the DNA TGTGCCAGCAGCAAAGACCACGCTCCTTTGGATGGGGGGTATAGCAATCAGCCCCAGCATTTT. This codes for CASSKDHAPLDGGYSNQPQHF.

This chain links TRBV10-3 with TRBJ1-2; TRBD1 aligns across 7 bases. V shed 6 bases, J shed 7 bases, and the junction held 8 bases outside the gene matches. This CDR3 contains 13 residues. Germline V lookup: CDR1 ENHRY, CDR2 SYGVKD. CDR3 sequence: CAIRGTGDGGYTF. The CDR3 DNA reads as TGTGCCATCAGAGGTACAGGGGATGGTGGCTACACCTTC.

This sequence joins TRBV28 and TRBJ2-7; tentatively, D is TRBD1 (6 bases). V was cut by 10 bases and J by 1 base, with 14 bases left in between. The CDR3 totals 13 residues. Per germline, CDR1 MDHEN and CDR2 SYDVKM. CDR3 sequence reads: CAIRRTESYEQYF. CDR3 DNA sequence: TGTGCCATCAGAAGGACAGAATCCTACGAGCAGTACTTC.

The gene calls are TRBV7-2 and TRBJ1-1; D unclear. Germline CDR1 SGHTA, CDR2 FQGNSA. There are 12 residues in the CDR3. V was clipped by 3 bases and J by 4 bases, with 6 bases between them. The CDR3 protein is CASSFKLTEAFF. Here the CDR3 DNA reads TGTGCCAGCAGCTTTAAACTCACTGAAGCTTTCTTT.

This chain uses TRBV6-1 with TRBJ2-3; TRBD1 aligns across 7 bases. V lost 4 bases, J lost 2 bases, and 12 bases stayed unmatched. Germline V lookup: CDR1 MNHNS, CDR2 SASEGT. The CDR3 runs to 17 residues. The CDR3 sequence: CASSASLGQTHTDTQYF. In nucleotides, the CDR3 is TGTGCCAGCAGTGCTTCCCTGGGACAGACCCACACAGATACGCAGTATTTT.